This record concerns one T cell receptor (beta chain) sequence. Its target is unknown. Carried by the TCR beta cDNA libraries were unique molecular identifiers. TCRdb independently ran MiXCR on the PCR reads; one entry per CDR3 protein. The sample consists of roughly 600,000 distinct CDR3 sequences, around 47% of them appearing once. CDR3 length equals 16 residues. V was clipped by 5 bases and J by 0 bases, with 14 bases between them. The data are from a study of post-analysis software for immune sequencing data. Findings and limits, study-wide: Controls' normalized Chao1 diversity significantly exceeded that of multiple sclerosis patients. Samples from one preparation batch, clustered by F measure, grouped strongly together. Five TRBV segments, TRBV5-6, TRBV5-1 and TRBV20-1 among them, were found more frequent in patients than controls.

This sequence originates from a girl aged 10 to 17 with multiple sclerosis. The rearrangement links TRBV12-3 or TRBV12-4 to TRBJ1-3, with D maybe TRBD1 (6 bases). Input material: blood. The CDR3: CASSPYGQSSGNTIYF. The CDR3 DNA reads as TGTGCCAGCAGTCCCTACGGACAGAGCTCTGGAAACACCATATATTTT.